One sample yielded the 23 T cell receptor beta chains listed below, sequenced in a study of T cell responses to AZD1222 COVID-19 vaccine. The repertoire was sequenced with immunoSEQ multiplex PCR; TCRdb's copy has only in-frame clones and lacks some. The sample has 100,000 to 150,000 clones; around 85% are singletons. This specimen consisted of peripheral blood, obtained 28 days after the second AZD1222 dose. The receptors originated from an adult who received the AZD1222 COVID-19 vaccine.

This chain connects TRBV7-9 to TRBJ2-7; D assignment may be TRBD1 or TRBD2 (5 bases each). The CDR3 is 17 amino acids. The V gene's germline CDR1 is SEHNR and CDR2 FQNEAQ (reference sequence). V lost 3 bases and J lost 1, with 19 bases in between. CDR3 DNA: TGTGCCAGCAGCTTCGGACCCGGGACGACGGATTCCTACGAGCAGTACTTC. Translating gives CASSFGPGTTDSYEQYF.

J is TRBJ2-6 and V is TRBV19; 9 bases are a match to TRBD1. CDR1 and CDR2 from the germline V gene are LNHDA and SQIVND (reference sequence). V was pared by 3 bases and J by 2 bases, with 2 bases of the junction left unmatched. The CDR3 covers 16 residues. CDR3 sequence reads: CASSIRTGAGANVLTF. The CDR3 DNA follows: TGTGCCAGTAGTATCCGGACAGGGGCTGGGGCCAACGTCCTGACTTTC.

V is TRBV19 and J is TRBJ2-3; no clear D gene. The germline V gene has CDR1 LNHDA and CDR2 SQIVND (reference sequence). CDR3 length: 14 residues. Trimming took 6 bases from V and 0 from J, leaving 10 bases between them. This CDR3 is CASSPMVSTDTQYF. The CDR3 bases are TGTGCCAGTAGCCCGATGGTGAGCACAGATACGCAGTATTTT.

This chain joins TRBV6-5 and TRBJ1-2, with D hard to call. CDR3 length: 12 residues. V was clipped by 7 bases and J by 8 bases, with 14 bases between them. Germline CDR1 reads MNHEY; CDR2 reads SVGAGI. The CDR3 nucleotides are TGTGCCAGCACTAACCAAATCGGGGGCTACACCTTC. Translating gives CASTNQIGGYTF.

The rearrangement links TRBV5-5 to TRBJ1-1, with D tentatively TRBD1 (6 bases). This CDR3 has 15 residues. Germline CDR1 is SGHKS and CDR2 is YYEKEE (reference sequence). V was shortened by 2 bases and J by 2 bases, with 13 bases between the two germline ends. The CDR3 here is CASSFSGGANTEAFF. DNA for the CDR3: TGTGCCAGCAGCTTTTCCGGGGGGGCAAACACTGAAGCTTTCTTT.

This sequence joins TRBV5-6 and TRBJ1-6; D uncertain. The CDR3 is 15 amino acids. V was cut by 0 bases and J by 3 bases, with 7 bases left in between. Per germline, CDR1 SGHDT and CDR2 YYEEEE. CDR3 in DNA: TGTGCCAGCAGCTTGGGAATTCGCTATAATTCACCCCTCCACTTT. Translated, it gives CASSLGIRYNSPLHF.

V and J are TRBV13 and TRBJ1-2, with unresolved D. The CDR3 is made up of 12 amino acids. Germline V gene sequence: CDR1 PRHDT, CDR2 FYEKMQ (reference sequence). Trimming took off 5 bases at V and 5 bases at J, with 9 bases between the two ends. The CDR3 reads CASSIQGYGYTF. Written as DNA, the CDR3 is TGTGCCAGCAGCATACAAGGGTATGGCTACACCTTC.

This chain joins TRBV28 and TRBJ1-1; D is unclear. Deletions cut 5 bases from V and 3 bases from J, with 16 bases between. This CDR3 region has 15 residues. From germline, CDR1 is MDHEN and CDR2 SYDVKM. In nucleotides, the CDR3 is TGTGCCAGCAGTACCATCCACGTCCAGGACACTGAAGCTTTCTTT. This translates into CASSTIHVQDTEAFF. The whole variable domain, remainder taken from reference TRBV28 and TRBJ1-1, is DVKVTQSSRYLVKRTGEKVFLECVQDMDHENMFWYRQDPGLGLRLIYFSYDVKMKEKGDIPEGYSVSREKKERFSLILESASTNQTSMYLCASSTIHVQDTEAFFGQGTRLTVV.

The rearrangement uses TRBV6-2 or TRBV6-3 and TRBJ1-2, with 10 positions matching TRBD1. This CDR3 has 15 residues. V gave up 4 bases and J gave up 8 bases; unmatched junction bases: 10. Germline CDR1 is MNHEY and CDR2 is SVGEGT. CDR3 sequence (DNA): TGTGCCAGCAGTTGGTATCCGGGACAGGGGAGCGGCTACACCTTC. Its translation is CASSWYPGQGSGYTF.

The chain joins TRBV19 to TRBJ1-5; 10 positions agree with TRBD1. Germline CDR1 LNHDA, CDR2 SQIVND (reference sequence). V gave up 2 bases and J gave up 7 bases; unmatched junction bases: 14. This CDR3 comprises 18 residues. The CDR3 reads CASSILGTGTGVIQPQHF. CDR3 sequence (DNA): TGTGCCAGTAGTATATTAGGAACCGGGACAGGGGTGATACAGCCCCAGCATTTT. The full variable domain, with the rest looked up from reference TRBV19 and TRBJ1-5, is DGGITQSPKYLFRKEGQNVTLSCEQNLNHDAMYWYRQDPGQGLRLIYYSQIVNDFQKGDIAEGYSVSREKKESFPLTVTSAQKNPTAFYLCASSILGTGTGVIQPQHFGDGTRLSIL.

V gene TRBV6-1 combines with J gene TRBJ2-7; D uncertain. The length of the CDR3 is 13 residues. In germline, CDR1 is MNHNS, CDR2 SASEGT. Trimming removed 1 base from V and 3 bases from J, with 7 bases in between. This chain's CDR3 is CASSEGSYYEQYF. CDR3 in DNA: TGTGCCAGCAGTGAAGGCAGCTACTACGAGCAGTACTTC.

The rearrangement links TRBV7-3 to TRBJ2-2; 9 bases match TRBD1. V lost 6 bases, J lost 6 bases, and 17 bases stayed unmatched. This CDR3 region has 18 residues. Germline V CDR1 and CDR2: SGHTA, FQGTGA. The DNA of the CDR3 is TGTGCCAGCAGTCAAGGACAGGGGAAACCTAAGGCCCCCGGGGAGCTGTTTTTT. Translation gives CASSQGQGKPKAPGELFF.

This clone has just one count. This chain connects TRBV7-9 to TRBJ1-4; TRBD1 might be the D (5 bases). CDR1 and CDR2 from the germline V gene are SEHNR and FQNEAQ (reference sequence). V was clipped by 1 base and J by 8 bases, with 14 bases between them. This CDR3 region has 15 residues. CDR3 nucleotides: TGTGCCAGCAGCTTAGTTCCGGGAGGGGTGGAAAAACTGTTTTTT. Protein: CASSLVPGGVEKLFF.

The chain has TRBV4-3 and TRBJ1-1; D remains ambiguous. Germline CDR1 reads LGHNA; CDR2 reads YSLEER. This CDR3 has 15 amino acids. Trimming took off 0 bases at V and 0 bases at J, with 8 bases between the two ends. CDR3 bases: TGCGCCAGCAGCCAAGATTTGAACATGAACACTGAAGCTTTCTTT. Amino acid sequence: CASSQDLNMNTEAFF.

This chain uses TRBV4-1 with TRBJ2-2; TRBD2 agrees at 8 bases. The CDR3 is 16 amino acids. The germline V gene has CDR1 MGHRA and CDR2 YSYEKL. V was clipped by 1 base and J by 1 base; unmatched bases: 2. CDR3 sequence: CASSQVSGGNTGELFF. The CDR3 nucleotides are TGCGCCAGCAGCCAAGTCAGCGGGGGGAACACCGGGGAGCTGTTTTTT.

J is TRBJ2-1 and V is TRBV7-9; D might be TRBD2 (6 bases). The V end was cut by 1 base, the J end by 15 bases, with 10 bases between. This CDR3 comprises 11 residues. In germline, CDR1 is SEHNR, CDR2 FQNEAQ (reference sequence). CDR3 sequence: CASSLDLAWFF. Written as DNA, the CDR3 is TGTGCCAGCAGCTTAGATCTAGCGTGGTTCTTC.

V gene TRBV6-2 or TRBV6-3 combines with J gene TRBJ2-7; 7 bases fit TRBD1. The CDR3 length is 12 residues. In germline, CDR1 is MNHEY, CDR2 SVGEGT. The V and J ends lost 6 bases and 6 bases, in that order; junction bases with no gene match: 5. CDR3 loop: CASSSTGIEQYF. In nucleotides, the CDR3 is TGTGCCAGCAGCTCGACAGGGATCGAGCAGTACTTC.

The chain employs TRBV19 and TRBJ2-3; no clear D. The CDR3 sequence is 14 residues long. Trimming took off 1 base at V and 2 bases at J, with 7 bases between the two ends. Germline V CDR1 and CDR2: LNHDA, SQIVND (reference sequence). The CDR3: CASSIVTVTDTQYF. CDR3 DNA sequence: TGTGCCAGTAGTATAGTTACAGTCACAGATACGCAGTATTTT.

The CDR3: CASSPQTGYTYGYTF. The CDR3 coding sequence is TGTGCCAGCAGCCCCCAGACAGGGTATACGTATGGCTACACCTTC. The chain is built from TRBV9 and TRBJ1-2, with 7 bases identical to TRBD1. The CDR3 runs 15 residues. V dropped 4 bases and J dropped 5; count of bases not matched to a gene: 11. CDR1 is SGDLS, CDR2 YYNGEE, per germline.

This clone was detected a few times. The chain employs TRBV11-2 and TRBJ2-7; TRBD1 might be the D (6 bases). The CDR3 totals 14 residues. CDR1 is SGHAT, CDR2 FQNNGV, per germline. V was pared by 1 base and J by 5 bases, with 12 bases between. Written as DNA, the CDR3 is TGTGCCAGCAGCTTAGGGGGGCCCCCACACGAGCAGTACTTC. Translating it yields CASSLGGPPHEQYF.

This chain links TRBV5-8 with TRBJ1-6, with D perhaps matching TRBD1 (5 bases). The CDR3 consists of 15 residues. V dropped 4 bases and J dropped 7 bases, with 15 bases sitting between them. Per germline, CDR1 SGHTS and CDR2 YDEGEE. The CDR3 DNA follows: TGTGCCAGCAGCCGTCAATTGGAGGGGAATTCACCCCTCCACTTT. Its protein is CASSRQLEGNSPLHF.

CDR3 sequence (DNA): TGTGCCAGCAGTTACAAGGCAGGGAGGTACGAGCAGTACTTC. Its protein is CASSYKAGRYEQYF. The chain employs TRBV6-2 or TRBV6-3 and TRBJ2-7, with D possibly matching TRBD2 (6 bases). V dropped 2 bases and J dropped 4 bases, with 12 bases sitting between them. The germline V gene has CDR1 MNHEY and CDR2 SVGEGT. The CDR3 contains 14 residues.

The V call is TRBV11-2, the J call TRBJ2-1, with D possibly matching TRBD2 (6 bases). This CDR3 contains 15 residues. With 5 bases removed from V and 0 bases from J, the gap between germline ends came to 11 bases. CDR1 and CDR2 from the germline V gene are SGHAT and FQNNGV. The CDR3 reads CASSDMGGSYNEQFF. In nucleotides, the CDR3 is TGTGCCAGCAGCGATATGGGAGGCTCCTACAATGAGCAGTTCTTC.